The 8 T cell receptor beta chains below come from one sample, sequenced in a study of somatic mutations in cytotoxic T cells in rheumatoid arthritis (dated by TCRdb to 2016 to 2017). Receptor amplification or capture employed the immunoSEQ multiplex PCR assay. Sourced from immuneACCESS, this table was stored by TCRdb with only in-frame sequences that have V and J called. A share of the clones is absent; for the studies checked, an unresolved V gene accounts for under half, and the remainder has no known explanation. For this sample the table gives under 20,000 clones, of which 85% were detected only once. About 7% of the sample comes from the top ten. Sample: CD8+ T cells sorted from blood. These receptors were taken from a woman aged 40 to 55 with rheumatoid arthritis.

The chain joins TRBV5-1 to TRBJ2-5, with D possibly being TRBD2 (6 bases). Germline values: CDR1 SGHRS, CDR2 YFSETQ. The length of the CDR3 is 14 residues. The V and J ends lost 0 bases and 4 bases respectively, with 10 bases between them. The DNA for the CDR3 is TGCGCCAGCAGCTTGGCGGGGGATGGAGAGACCCAGTACTTC. It specifies CASSLAGDGETQYF.

This clone was observed a few times. The CDR3 DNA reads as TGCGCCAGCAGTCGGGACAGGAGTTCCTACGAGCAGTACTTC. This translates into CASSRDRSSYEQYF. The rearrangement uses TRBV4-1 and TRBJ2-7, with TRBD1 matching over 8 bases. The ends lost 6 bases at V and 1 base at J; junction bases unmatched: 5. This CDR3 spans 14 amino acids. Germline CDR1 MGHRA, CDR2 YSYEKL.

This clone was counted a few times. This chain links TRBV6-6 with TRBJ2-4, with D hard to call. V shed 2 bases and J shed 1 base, with 9 bases lying between them. Germline CDR1 and CDR2: MNHNY and SVGAGI (reference sequence). The CDR3 loop spans 15 amino acids. As DNA, the CDR3 is TGTGCCAGCAGTTACCCGGTCGGGGCCAAAAACATTCAGTACTTC. Translation gives CASSYPVGAKNIQYF.

This CDR3 is CASSVGTGWGEKLFF. As DNA, the CDR3 is TGTGCCAGCAGCGTAGGGACAGGGTGGGGTGAAAAACTGTTTTTT. This chain uses TRBV9 with TRBJ1-4; 8 bases match TRBD1. Per the germline V gene, CDR1 is SGDLS and CDR2 is YYNGEE. Trimming at V came to 0 bases and at J to 7 bases, leaving 5 bases not matched to a gene. The CDR3 extends over 15 amino acids.

The chain recombines TRBV9 with TRBJ2-5; weak D call: TRBD2 (5 bases). The tail of the sequence fits TRBJ2-7 better, so the J call may be wrong. The CDR3 is 16 residues long. Germline V gene data show CDR1 as SGDLS and CDR2 as YYNGEE. The CDR3 is CASSVAMDSTFYEQYF. The CDR3, as DNA: TGTGCCAGCAGCGTAGCCATGGACTCCACCTTCTACGAGCAGTACTTC.

J is TRBJ2-7 and V is TRBV4-1; perhaps TRBD2 as D (7 bases). In germline, CDR1 is MGHRA, CDR2 YSYEKL. Trimming pared 3 bases from V and 5 bases from J, leaving 14 bases between. The CDR3 loop spans 14 amino acids. CDR3 protein: CASSQGLGGDEQYF. CDR3 coding DNA: TGCGCCAGCAGCCAGGGTTTAGGGGGGGACGAGCAGTACTTC.

The chain combines TRBV4-1 with TRBJ2-1, with TRBD2 as a possible D gene (6 bases). V lost 3 bases to trimming and J lost 2 bases, with 20 bases between them. The germline CDR1 and CDR2 sequences are MGHRA and YSYEKL. The CDR3 sequence is 18 residues long. The CDR3 DNA is TGCGCCAGCAGCCACCCGGGACTTCCAAAGAGCCCCTACAATGAGCAGTTCTTC. It is translated as CASSHPGLPKSPYNEQFF.

The J gene is TRBJ2-1, the V gene TRBV5-4, with TRBD2 matching 11 bases. Germline V gene lookup returns CDR1 SGHNT and CDR2 YYREEE (reference sequence). V lost 6 bases to trimming and J lost 2 bases; unmatched junction nucleotides: 10. The CDR3 has 17 residues. The CDR3 DNA is TGTGCCAGCACCTACGGGTCACTAGCGGGGGCCTACAATGAGCAGTTCTTC. Translating it yields CASTYGSLAGAYNEQFF. Variable domain in full (rest from reference TRBV5-4 and TRBJ2-1): ETGVTQSPTHLIKTRGQQVTLRCSSQSGHNTVSWYQQALGQGPQFIFQYYREEENGRGNFPPRFSGLQFPNYSSELNVNALELDDSALYLCASTYGSLAGAYNEQFFGPGTRLTVL.